This section outlines one T cell receptor (beta chain) sequence together with its context. The germline V gene encodes CDR1 SGHVS and CDR2 FQNEAQ. Trimming pared 1 base from V and 10 bases from J, leaving 18 bases between. This CDR3 spans 15 amino acids. TCR beta CDR3 regions were amplified from RNA. First-round RT-PCR of the TCR CDR3 relied on the HTBI primer set. From the multiplex PCR reads, TCRdb called clonotypes with MiXCR, one entry per CDR3 protein. The sample holds 550,000 to 800,000 distinct CDR3 sequences, over 15% seen once. These data come from a study of T cells in Graves' hyperthyroidism and ophthalmopathy.

The clonotype comes from a man younger than 30 with Graves' hyperthyroidism. The chain recombines TRBV7-8 with TRBJ2-3; D possibly corresponds to TRBD2 (6 bases). The specimen was blood. The CDR3 reads CASSLEAGGVGAQYF. CDR3 in DNA: TGTGCCAGCAGCTTAGAAGCGGGTGGGGTGGGTGCGCAGTATTTT.